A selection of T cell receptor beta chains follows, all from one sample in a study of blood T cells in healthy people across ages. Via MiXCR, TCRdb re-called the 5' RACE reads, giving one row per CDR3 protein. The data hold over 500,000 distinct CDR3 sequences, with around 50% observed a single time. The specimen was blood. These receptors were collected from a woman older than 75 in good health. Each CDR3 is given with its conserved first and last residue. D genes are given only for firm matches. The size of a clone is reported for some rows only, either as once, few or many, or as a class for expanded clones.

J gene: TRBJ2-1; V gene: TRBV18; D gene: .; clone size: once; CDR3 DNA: TGTGCCAGCTCACCCCAGGAATCTCCCCTGTTCTTC; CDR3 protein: CASSPQESPLFF
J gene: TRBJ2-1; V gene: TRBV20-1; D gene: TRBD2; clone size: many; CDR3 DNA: TGCAGTGCCCTCGGGACTAGCGGCTCCTACAATGAGCAGTTCTTC; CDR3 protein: CSALGTSGSYNEQFF
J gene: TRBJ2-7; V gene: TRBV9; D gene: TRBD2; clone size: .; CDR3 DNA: TGTGCCAGCGCCCTTCTCGCGGGGGGATACAATGAGCAGTACTTC; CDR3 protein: CASALLAGGYNEQYF
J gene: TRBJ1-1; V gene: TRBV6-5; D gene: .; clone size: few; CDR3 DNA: TGTGCCAGCAGTTACGAGGAGAACACTGAAGCTTTCTTT; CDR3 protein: CASSYEENTEAFF
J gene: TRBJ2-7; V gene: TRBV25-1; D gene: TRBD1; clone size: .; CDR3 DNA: TGTGCCAGCAGTGAACAGGGGGACATCTACGAGCAGTACTTC; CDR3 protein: CASSEQGDIYEQYF
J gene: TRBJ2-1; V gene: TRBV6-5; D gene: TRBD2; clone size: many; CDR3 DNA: TGTGCCAGCAGTTATACTAGCGGGAGGTCCTACAATGAGCAGTTCTTC; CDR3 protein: CASSYTSGRSYNEQFF
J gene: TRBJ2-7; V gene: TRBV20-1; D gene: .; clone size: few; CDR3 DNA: TGCAGTGGGGGGCCAGACCCCTACGAGCAGTACTTC; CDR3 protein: CSGGPDPYEQYF
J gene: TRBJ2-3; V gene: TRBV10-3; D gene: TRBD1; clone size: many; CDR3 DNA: TGTGCCATCGGTCGGGACAGGGGCACAGATACGCAGTATTTT; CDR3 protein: CAIGRDRGTDTQYF
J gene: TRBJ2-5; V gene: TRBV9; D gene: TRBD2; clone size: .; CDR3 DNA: TGTGCCAGCAGCCAAGGGAGGGGTGTCCAAGAGACCCAGTACTTC; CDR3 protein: CASSQGRGVQETQYF
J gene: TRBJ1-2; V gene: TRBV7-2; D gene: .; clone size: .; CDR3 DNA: TGTGCCAGCAGCTTAGACTTACATCGTGGCTACACCTTC; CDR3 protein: CASSLDLHRGYTF
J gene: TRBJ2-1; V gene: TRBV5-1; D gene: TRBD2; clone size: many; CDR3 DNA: TGCGCCAGCAGCTTGCTAGCGGAGCGCTACAATGAGCAGTTCTTC; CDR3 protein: CASSLLAERYNEQFF
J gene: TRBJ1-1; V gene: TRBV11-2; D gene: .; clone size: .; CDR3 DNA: TGTGCCAGCAGCGCAGGGATACGTGGGAACACTGAAGCTTTCTTT; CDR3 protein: CASSAGIRGNTEAFF
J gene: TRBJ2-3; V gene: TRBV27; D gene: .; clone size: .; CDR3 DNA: TGTGCCAGCAGTTTCGGAGGGCCTGTGAAGAATACGCAGTATTTT; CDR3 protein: CASSFGGPVKNTQYF
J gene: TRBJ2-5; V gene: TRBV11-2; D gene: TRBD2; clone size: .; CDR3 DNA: TGTGCCAGCAGCTTACTAGCGGGAGGACGGGCAGAGACCCAGTACTTC; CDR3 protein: CASSLLAGGRAETQYF
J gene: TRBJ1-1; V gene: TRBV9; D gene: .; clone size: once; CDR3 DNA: TGTGCCAGCAGCGTAGCCCTCCAGAACACTGAAGCTTTCTTT; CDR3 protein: CASSVALQNTEAFF
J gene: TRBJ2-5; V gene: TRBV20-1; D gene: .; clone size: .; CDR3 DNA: TGCAGTGCTAGAGAAGGTGGGACGATTCAGTACTTC; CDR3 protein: CSAREGGTIQYF
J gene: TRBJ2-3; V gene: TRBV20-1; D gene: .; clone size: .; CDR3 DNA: TGCAGTGCTACCCGTTTAGATACGCAGTATTTT; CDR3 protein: CSATRLDTQYF
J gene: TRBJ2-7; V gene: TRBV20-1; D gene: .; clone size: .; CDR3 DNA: TGCAGTGCTAGAGGGGGACGAAATTCTGGCTACGAGCAGTACTTC; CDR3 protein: CSARGGRNSGYEQYF
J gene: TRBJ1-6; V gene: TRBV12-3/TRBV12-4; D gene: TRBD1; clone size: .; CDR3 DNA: TGTGCCAGCAGTGCCGGGACAGGGTTATCACCCCTCCACTTT; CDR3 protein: CASSAGTGLSPLHF
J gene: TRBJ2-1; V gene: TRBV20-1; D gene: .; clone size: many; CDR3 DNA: TGCAGTGCTAGATTGGGGGTGCTACGGAATGAGCAGTTCTTC; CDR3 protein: CSARLGVLRNEQFF
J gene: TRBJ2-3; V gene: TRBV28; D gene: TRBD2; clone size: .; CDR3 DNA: TGTGCCAGCAGTTTATTTGGGACTAGCGGAGCTAGCACAGATACGCAGTATTTT; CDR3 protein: CASSLFGTSGASTDTQYF
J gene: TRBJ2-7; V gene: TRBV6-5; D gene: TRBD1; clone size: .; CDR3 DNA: TGTGCCAGCAGTTACTCACCGACAGGGGGTAACTACGAGCAGTACTTC; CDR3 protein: CASSYSPTGGNYEQYF
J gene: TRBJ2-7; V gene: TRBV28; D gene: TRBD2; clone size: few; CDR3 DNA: TGTGCCAGCAGTTTACTGGCGGGAGGGGGACTCGAGCAGTACTTC; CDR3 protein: CASSLLAGGGLEQYF
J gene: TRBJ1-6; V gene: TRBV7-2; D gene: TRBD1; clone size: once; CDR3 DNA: TGTGCCAGCAGTCCCGGACAGGGGGTATTAAGTTCACCCCTCCACTTT; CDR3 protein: CASSPGQGVLSSPLHF
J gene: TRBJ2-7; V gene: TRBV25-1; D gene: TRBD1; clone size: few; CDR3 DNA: TGTGCCAGCAGTGAATATTACGGGACAGCCTACGAGCAGTACTTC; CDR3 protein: CASSEYYGTAYEQYF
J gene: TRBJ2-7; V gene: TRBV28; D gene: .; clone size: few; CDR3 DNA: TGTGCCAGCAGTTTCCGGGCCTACGAGCAGTACTTC; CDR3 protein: CASSFRAYEQYF
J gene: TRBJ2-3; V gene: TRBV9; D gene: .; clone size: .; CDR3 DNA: TGTGCCAGCAGCTCCCAGCGGGTCTTTCAGGGAGATACGCAGTATTTT; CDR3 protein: CASSSQRVFQGDTQYF
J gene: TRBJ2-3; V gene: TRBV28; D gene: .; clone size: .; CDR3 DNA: TGTGCCAGCAGTTCGTCAGGGAGCGGCGCAGATACACGGTATTTT; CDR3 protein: CASSSSGSGADTRYF
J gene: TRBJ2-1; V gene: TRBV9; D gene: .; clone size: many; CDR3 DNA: TGTGCCAGCGGAAGGGACTGGTCCTACAATGAGCAGTTCTTC; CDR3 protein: CASGRDWSYNEQFF
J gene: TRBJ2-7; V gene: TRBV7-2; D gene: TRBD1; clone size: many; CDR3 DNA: TGTGCCAGCAGCAGACAGGGTTCGGCATCCGAGCAGTACTTC; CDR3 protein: CASSRQGSASEQYF
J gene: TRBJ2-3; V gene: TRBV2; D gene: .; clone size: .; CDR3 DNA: TGTGCCAGCAGTGAACTTGAAATTAACACAGATACGCAGTATTTT; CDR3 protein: CASSELEINTDTQYF
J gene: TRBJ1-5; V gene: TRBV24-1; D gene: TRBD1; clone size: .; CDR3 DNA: TGTGCCACCAGTGATCGGGGACAGGGTTTCAATCAGCCCCGGCATTTT; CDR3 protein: CATSDRGQGFNQPRHF
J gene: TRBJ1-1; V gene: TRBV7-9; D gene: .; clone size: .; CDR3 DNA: TGTGCCAGCAGCTTAGGTGGAGGGGGTGGAACTGAAGCTTTCTTT; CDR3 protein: CASSLGGGGGTEAFF
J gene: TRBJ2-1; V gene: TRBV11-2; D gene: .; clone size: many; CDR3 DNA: TGTGCCAGCAGGGCCGGTACCTCGGGCTTCAATGAGCAGTTCTTC; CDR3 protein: CASRAGTSGFNEQFF
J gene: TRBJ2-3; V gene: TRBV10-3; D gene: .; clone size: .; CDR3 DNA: TGTGCCATCAGTGACAGGCACGGCACAGATACGCAGTATTTT; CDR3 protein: CAISDRHGTDTQYF